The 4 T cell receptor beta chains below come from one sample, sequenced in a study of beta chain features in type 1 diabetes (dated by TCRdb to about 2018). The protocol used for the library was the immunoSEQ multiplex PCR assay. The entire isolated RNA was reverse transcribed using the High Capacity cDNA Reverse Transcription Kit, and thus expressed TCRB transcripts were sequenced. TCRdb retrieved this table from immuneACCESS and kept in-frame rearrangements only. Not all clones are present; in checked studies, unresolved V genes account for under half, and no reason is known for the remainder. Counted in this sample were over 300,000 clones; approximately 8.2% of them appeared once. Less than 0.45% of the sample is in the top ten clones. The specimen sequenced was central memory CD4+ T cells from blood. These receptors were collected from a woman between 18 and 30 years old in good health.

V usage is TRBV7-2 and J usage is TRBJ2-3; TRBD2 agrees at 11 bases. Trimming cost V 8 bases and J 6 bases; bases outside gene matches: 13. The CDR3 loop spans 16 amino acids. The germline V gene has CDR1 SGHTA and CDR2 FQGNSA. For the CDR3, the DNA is TGTGCCAGCTCCCATAGGGGTAGCGGGAGGGCTGATACGCAGTATTTT. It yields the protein CASSHRGSGRADTQYF.

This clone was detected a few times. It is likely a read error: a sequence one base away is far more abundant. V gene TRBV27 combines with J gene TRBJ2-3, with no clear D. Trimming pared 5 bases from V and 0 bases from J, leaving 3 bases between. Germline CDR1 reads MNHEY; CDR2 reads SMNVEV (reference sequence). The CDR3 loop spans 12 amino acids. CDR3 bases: TGTGCCAGCAGTCCGAGCACAGATACGCAGTATTTT. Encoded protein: CASSPSTDTQYF.

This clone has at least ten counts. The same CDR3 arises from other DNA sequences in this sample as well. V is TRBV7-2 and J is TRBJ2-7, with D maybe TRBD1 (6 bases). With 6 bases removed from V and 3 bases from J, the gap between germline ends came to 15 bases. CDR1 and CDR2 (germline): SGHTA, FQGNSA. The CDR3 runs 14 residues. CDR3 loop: CASSIPGTIYEQYF. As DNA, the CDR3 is TGTGCCAGCAGTATCCCGGGGACAATCTACGAGCAGTACTTC.

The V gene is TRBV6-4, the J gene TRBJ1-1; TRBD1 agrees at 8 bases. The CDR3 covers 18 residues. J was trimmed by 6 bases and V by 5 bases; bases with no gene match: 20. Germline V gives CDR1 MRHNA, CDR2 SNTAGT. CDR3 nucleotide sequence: TGTGCCAGCAGTCAGTGGATGATCGGACAGGGCCTTGGGGCTGAAGCTTTCTTT. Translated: CASSQWMIGQGLGAEAFF.